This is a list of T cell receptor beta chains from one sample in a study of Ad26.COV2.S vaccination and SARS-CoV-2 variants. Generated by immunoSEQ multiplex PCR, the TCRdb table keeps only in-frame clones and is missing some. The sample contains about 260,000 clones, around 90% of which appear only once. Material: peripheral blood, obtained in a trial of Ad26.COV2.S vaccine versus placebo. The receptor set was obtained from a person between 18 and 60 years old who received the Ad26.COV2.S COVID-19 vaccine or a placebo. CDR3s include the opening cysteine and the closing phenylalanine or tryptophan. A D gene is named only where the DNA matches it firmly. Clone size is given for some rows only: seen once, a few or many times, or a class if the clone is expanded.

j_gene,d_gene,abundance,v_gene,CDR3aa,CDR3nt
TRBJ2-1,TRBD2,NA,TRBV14,CASSRQAGRLIEQFF,TGTGCCAGCAGCCGACAAGCGGGGCGCCTTATAGAGCAGTTCTTC
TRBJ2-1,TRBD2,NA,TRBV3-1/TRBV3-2,CASSQTGTRKNEQFF,TGTGCCAGCAGCCAAACCGGGACTAGGAAGAATGAGCAGTTCTTC
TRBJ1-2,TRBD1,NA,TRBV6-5,CASGRRDRGGYGYTF,TGTGCCAGCGGCCGGCGGGACAGGGGGGGCTATGGCTACACCTTC
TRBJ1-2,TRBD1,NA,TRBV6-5,CASRGDRASNYGYTF,TGTGCCAGCAGAGGGGACAGGGCTTCCAACTATGGCTACACCTTC
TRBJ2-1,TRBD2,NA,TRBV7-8,CASSLIPGTSVKGVGNEQFF,TGTGCCAGCAGCCTAATTCCCGGGACTAGCGTTAAAGGTGTTGGCAATGAGCAGTTCTTC
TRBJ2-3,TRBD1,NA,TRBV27,CASGRTGFKDTQYF,TGTGCCTCGGGTCGGACAGGGTTTAAAGATACGCAGTATTTT
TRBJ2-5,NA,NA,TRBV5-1,CASSLAGSNAQETQYF,TGCGCCAGCAGCTTGGCAGGGTCCAACGCCCAAGAGACCCAGTACTTC
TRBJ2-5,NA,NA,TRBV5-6,CASSLRPYQETQYF,TGTGCCAGCAGCTTACGCCCGTACCAAGAGACCCAGTACTTC
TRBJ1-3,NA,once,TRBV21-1,CASSAFLGARAGNTIYF,TGTGCCAGCAGTGCATTTTTAGGGGCCCGGGCTGGAAACACCATATATTTT
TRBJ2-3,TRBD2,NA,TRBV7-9,CASSREWTLAGESTDTQYF,TGTGCCAGCAGCCGGGAATGGACTCTAGCGGGGGAGAGCACAGATACGCAGTATTTT
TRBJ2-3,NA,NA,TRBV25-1,CASSGGADTQYF,TGTGCCAGCAGTGGAGGGGCAGATACGCAGTATTTT
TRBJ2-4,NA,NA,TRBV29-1,CSVEGTRASAKNIQYF,TGCAGCGTTGAAGGTACTCGGGCCTCAGCCAAAAACATTCAGTACTTC
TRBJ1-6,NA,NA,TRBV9,CASSVEGGSSPLHF,TGTGCCAGCAGCGTAGAGGGGGGCTCTTCACCCCTCCACTTT
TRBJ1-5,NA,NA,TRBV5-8,CASRLGQPLYSNQPQHF,TGTGCCAGCCGCCTCGGGCAGCCCCTATATAGCAATCAGCCCCAGCATTTT
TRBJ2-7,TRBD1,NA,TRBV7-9,CASSPTVGGQGIYEQYF,TGTGCCAGCAGCCCCACCGTAGGAGGACAGGGGATCTACGAGCAGTACTTC
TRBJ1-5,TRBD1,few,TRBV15,CATSRDSNTGDSNQPQHF,TGTGCCACCAGCAGAGATTCCAATACAGGGGATAGCAATCAGCCCCAGCATTTT
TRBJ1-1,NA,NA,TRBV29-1,CSVESANTEAFF,TGCAGCGTTGAGTCGGCGAACACTGAAGCTTTCTTT
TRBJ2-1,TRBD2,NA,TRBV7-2,CASSSTGTTLREQFF,TGTGCCAGCAGCTCGACCGGGACTACTCTTAGGGAGCAGTTCTTC
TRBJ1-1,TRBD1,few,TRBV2,CASLHRGLNTEAFF,TGTGCCAGCCTCCACAGGGGGTTGAACACTGAAGCTTTCTTT
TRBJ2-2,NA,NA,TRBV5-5,CASSRAGTGELFF,TGTGCCAGCAGCCGGGCCGGGACCGGGGAGCTGTTTTTT
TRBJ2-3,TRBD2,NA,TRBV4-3,CASSQSSGLGTVTSTDTQYF,TGCGCCAGCAGCCAGTCATCGGGACTAGGAACGGTAACTAGCACAGATACGCAGTATTTT
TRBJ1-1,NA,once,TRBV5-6,CASSLGGPTEAFF,TGTGCCAGCAGCTTGGGGGGACCGACTGAAGCTTTCTTT
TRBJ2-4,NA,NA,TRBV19,CASEGPRWRAKNIQYF,TGTGCCAGTGAAGGCCCGAGATGGCGGGCCAAAAACATTCAGTACTTC
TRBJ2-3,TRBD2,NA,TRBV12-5,CASGLIHRLAGGTVSTDTQYF,TGTGCTAGTGGTTTGATCCACCGACTAGCGGGGGGGACCGTTAGCACAGATACGCAGTATTTT
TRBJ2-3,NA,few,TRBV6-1,CASSELGFTDTQYF,TGTGCCAGCAGTGAATTAGGGTTTACAGATACGCAGTATTTT
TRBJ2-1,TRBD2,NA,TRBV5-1,CASSLGIAGYNEQFF,TGCGCCAGCAGCTTGGGAATAGCGGGCTACAATGAGCAGTTCTTC
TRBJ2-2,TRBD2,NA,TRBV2,CASGRLAGGPGTGELFF,TGTGCCAGCGGGAGACTAGCGGGAGGGCCGGGCACCGGGGAGCTGTTTTTT
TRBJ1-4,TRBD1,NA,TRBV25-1,CASSQTGVGEKLFF,TGTGCCAGCAGCCAGACAGGGGTCGGAGAAAAACTGTTTTTT
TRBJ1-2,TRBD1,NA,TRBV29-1,CSVQTHRGAGYTF,TGCAGCGTTCAAACCCACAGGGGTGCGGGCTACACCTTC
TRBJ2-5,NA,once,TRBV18,CASSPSGTYGETQYF,TGTGCCAGCTCACCTAGTGGGACTTACGGGGAGACCCAGTACTTC
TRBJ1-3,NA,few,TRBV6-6,CASSQGHSGNTIYF,TGTGCCAGCAGCCAGGGACACTCTGGAAACACCATATATTTT
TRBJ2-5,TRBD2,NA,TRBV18,CASSRGLAWETQYF,TGTGCCAGCTCCCGCGGACTAGCGTGGGAGACCCAGTACTTC
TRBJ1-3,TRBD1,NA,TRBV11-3,CASSSPGTAYSGNTIYF,TGTGCCAGCAGCTCCCCCGGGACAGCTTATTCTGGAAACACCATATATTTT
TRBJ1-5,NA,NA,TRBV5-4,CASSIDGSNQPQHF,TGTGCCAGCAGCATTGACGGGAGCAATCAGCCCCAGCATTTT
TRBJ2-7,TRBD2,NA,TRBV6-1,CASSEEGTRREQYF,TGTGCCAGCAGTGAAGAGGGGACTAGGCGCGAGCAGTACTTC
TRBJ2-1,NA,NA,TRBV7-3,CASSRSGSYNEQFF,TGTGCCAGCAGCCGTAGCGGCTCCTACAATGAGCAGTTCTTC
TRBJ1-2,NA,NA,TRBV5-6,CASSIGGRRGHHGYTF,TGTGCCAGCAGCATAGGAGGGCGGAGGGGACACCATGGCTACACCTTC
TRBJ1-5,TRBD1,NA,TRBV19,CASRIIGQGGSNQPQHF,TGTGCCAGTAGGATAATCGGACAGGGGGGCAGCAATCAGCCCCAGCATTTT
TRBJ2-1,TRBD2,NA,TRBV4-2,CASSQELTSGSPNEQFF,TGTGCCAGCAGCCAAGAATTAACTAGCGGCTCCCCCAATGAGCAGTTCTTC
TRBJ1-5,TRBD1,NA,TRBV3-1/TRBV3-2,CASSRTGDNQPQHF,TGTGCCAGCAGCCGGACAGGGGACAATCAGCCCCAGCATTTT